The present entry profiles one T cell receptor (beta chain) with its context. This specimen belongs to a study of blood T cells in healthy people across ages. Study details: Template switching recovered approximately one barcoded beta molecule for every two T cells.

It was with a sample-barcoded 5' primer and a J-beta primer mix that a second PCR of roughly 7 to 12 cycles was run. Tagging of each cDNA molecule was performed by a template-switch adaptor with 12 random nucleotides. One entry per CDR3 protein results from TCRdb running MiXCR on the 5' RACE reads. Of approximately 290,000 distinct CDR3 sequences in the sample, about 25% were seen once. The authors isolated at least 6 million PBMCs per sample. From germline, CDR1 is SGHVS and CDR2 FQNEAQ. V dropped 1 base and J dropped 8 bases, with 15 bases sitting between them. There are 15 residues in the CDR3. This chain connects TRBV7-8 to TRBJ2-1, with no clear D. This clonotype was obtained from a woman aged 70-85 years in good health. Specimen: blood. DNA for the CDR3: TGTGCCAGCAGCTTAGGGGCGAGGCTCTTCGATGAGCAGTTCTTC. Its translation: CASSLGARLFDEQFF.